These 32 T cell receptor beta chains were sequenced from one sample in a study of radiotherapy plus CTLA-4 blockade in lung cancer. Produced via immunoSEQ multiplex PCR; TCRdb's table is partial and in-frame only. The data show about 28,000 clones, with about 79% seen just once and over 15% held by the top ten. Material: peripheral blood, obtained from a patient treated with radiotherapy plus ipilimumab. The source of these receptors is a human donor with non-small cell lung cancer that progressed on radiotherapy plus ipilimumab.

Here the CDR3 reads CASRTGDTEAFF. The CDR3 bases are TGTGCCAGCAGGACAGGGGACACTGAAGCTTTCTTT. V and J are TRBV2 and TRBJ1-1; 8 bases map to TRBD1. The CDR3 is 12 amino acids. Per germline, CDR1 SNHLY and CDR2 FYNNEI. J gave up 3 bases and V 6 bases, and 0 bases lay outside the gene matches.

The sample holds a few counts of this clone. The chain has TRBV29-1 and TRBJ1-2, with TRBD1 matching 7 bases. The J segment lost 6 bases and the V segment lost 4 bases, leaving 20 bases of the junction unmatched. CDR1 and CDR2 (germline): SQVTM, ANQGSEA. The CDR3 runs 17 residues. CDR3 region: CSVGTLRGTADADGYTF. CDR3 sequence (DNA): TGCAGCGTTGGGACCCTACGAGGGACAGCCGATGCTGATGGCTACACCTTC. The entire variable domain, with the rest obtained from reference TRBV29-1 and TRBJ1-2, is as follows: SAVISQKPSRDICQRGTSLTIQCQVDSQVTMMFWYRQQPGQSLTLIATANQGSEATYESGFVIDKFPISRPNLTFSTLTVSNMSPEDSSIYLCSVGTLRGTADADGYTFGSGTRLTVV.

There are a few counts of this clone. The gene calls are TRBV6-1 and TRBJ2-5, with TRBD2 identical over 9 bases. The CDR3 is made up of 15 amino acids. Losses at the gene ends were 1 base for V and 5 bases for J; bases not matched to a gene: 5. Germline V gives CDR1 MNHNS, CDR2 SASEGT. The CDR3 spells CASSEDLAGWETQYF. CDR3 nucleotide sequence: TGTGCCAGCAGTGAAGATCTAGCGGGGTGGGAGACCCAGTACTTC.

V and J are TRBV27 and TRBJ2-2; the D is unclear. CDR1 and CDR2 from the germline V gene are MNHEY and SMNVEV (reference sequence). V lost 5 bases and J lost 5, with 9 bases in between. The CDR3 extends over 13 amino acids. In DNA, the CDR3 is TGTGCCAGCAGTCGTCGTAGGACCGGGGAGCTGTTTTTT. This codes for CASSRRRTGELFF.

The chain carries TRBV5-1 and TRBJ2-3; perhaps TRBD1 as D (6 bases). The germline CDR1 and CDR2 sequences are SGHRS and YFSETQ. The CDR3 totals 16 residues. V was shortened by 3 bases and J by 0 bases, with 14 bases between the two germline ends. CDR3 in amino acids: CASSSQGGSSTDTQYF. The DNA for the CDR3 is TGCGCCAGCAGCTCACAGGGTGGGTCGAGCACAGATACGCAGTATTTT.

The V and J genes are TRBV2 and TRBJ1-5, with 7 nucleotides matching TRBD1. The CDR3 has 15 residues. The V gene end was trimmed by 5 bases and the J gene end by 0 bases; junction bases not matched to a gene: 4. The germline gives CDR1 SNHLY, CDR2 FYNNEI. In nucleotides, the CDR3 is TGTGCCAGCAGTCCTGACAGGGCTAGCAATCAGCCCCAGCATTTT. Protein: CASSPDRASNQPQHF.

The chain uses TRBV28 and TRBJ1-1; D not certain. V was shortened by 10 bases and J by 3 bases, with 9 bases between the two germline ends. Germline loops: CDR1 MDHEN, CDR2 SYDVKM. The CDR3 runs to 11 residues. The CDR3 is CATEGYTEAFF. In nucleotides, the CDR3 is TGTGCCACCGAGGGTTACACTGAAGCTTTCTTT.

The gene calls are TRBV10-3 and TRBJ1-1; a possible D gene is TRBD1 (5 bases). Germline CDR1 is ENHRY and CDR2 is SYGVKD. The CDR3 sequence is 15 residues long. Between the trimmed V and J ends, which lost 3 bases and 8 bases, there was a span of 19 bases. In DNA, the CDR3 is TGTGCCATCAGTGACCGGGACGGAGGGTTCGGGGAAGCTTTCTTT. Translation gives CAISDRDGGFGEAFF.

The V and J genes are TRBV7-2 and TRBJ2-3; no reliable D call. V dropped 2 bases and J dropped 1 base, with 13 bases sitting between them. Germline V gene lookup returns CDR1 SGHTA and CDR2 FQGNSA. The CDR3 runs 16 residues. The CDR3 sequence is CASSLFGGAGTDTQYF. In DNA form, the CDR3 reads TGTGCCAGCAGCTTATTTGGCGGCGCTGGCACAGATACGCAGTATTTT.

CDR3 protein: CASSQGAVEPSTDTQYF. The CDR3 DNA follows: TGTGCCAGCAGCCAAGGTGCCGTCGAACCTAGCACAGATACGCAGTATTTT. The chain links TRBV4-2 to TRBJ2-3, with unresolved D. Germline assignment: CDR1 LGHNA and CDR2 YNFKEQ. The length of the CDR3 is 17 residues. The V end lost 1 base, the J end lost 0 bases, and 14 bases lay between the germline ends.

The chain is built from TRBV6-5 and TRBJ2-1; D is tentatively TRBD1 or TRBD2 (5 bases each). Trimming removed 7 bases from V and 10 bases from J, with 20 bases in between. CDR1 and CDR2 (germline): MNHEY, SVGAGI. The CDR3 consists of 14 residues. The CDR3 here is CASTPGRGLGEQFF. CDR3 nucleotide sequence: TGTGCCAGCACCCCGGGAAGGGGCCTTGGCGAGCAGTTCTTC.

The rearrangement uses TRBV5-4 and TRBJ2-3, with D uncertain. The germline V and J ends were trimmed by 4 bases and 0 bases, with 15 bases remaining between them. CDR3 size: 16 residues. Germline V gene sequence: CDR1 SGHNT, CDR2 YYREEE (reference sequence). CDR3 coding DNA: TGTGCCAGCAGCGTGGCGTCAGTTCCTAGCACAGATACGCAGTATTTT. Translated: CASSVASVPSTDTQYF.

This clone was seen only once. The V and J genes are TRBV19 and TRBJ1-1; D unresolved. CDR3 size: 13 residues. V shed 3 bases and J shed 4 bases, with 9 bases lying between them. The V gene's germline CDR1 is LNHDA and CDR2 SQIVND (reference sequence). CDR3 in DNA: TGTGCCAGTAGTATTGCAGCTATCACTGAAGCTTTCTTT. This encodes CASSIAAITEAFF.

The genes are TRBV2 and TRBJ1-6; D call uncertain. V was trimmed by 8 bases and J by 0 bases, leaving 11 bases between them. The CDR3 has 15 residues. Germline-derived CDR1 and CDR2 are SNHLY and FYNNEI. In nucleotides, the CDR3 is TGTGCCAGCGAGGAGGTTAGCTCCTATAATTCACCCCTCCACTTT. Amino acid sequence: CASEEVSSYNSPLHF.

V usage is TRBV4-2 and J usage is TRBJ2-2; D perhaps matches TRBD1 (6 bases). V shed 3 bases and J shed 5 bases, with 13 bases lying between them. The CDR3 loop spans 15 amino acids. CDR1 is LGHNA, CDR2 YNFKEQ, per germline. Written as DNA, the CDR3 is TGTGCCAGCAGCCACGGGCAGGGGCGGACCGGGGAGCTGTTTTTT. Protein: CASSHGQGRTGELFF.

The chain combines TRBV28 with TRBJ2-2; tentatively, D is TRBD1 (6 bases). Germline CDR1 and CDR2: MDHEN and SYDVKM. V was pared by 3 bases and J by 4 bases, with 18 bases between. This CDR3 has 17 amino acids. CDR3 in DNA: TGTGCCAGCAGTTTTCAGCTACAGGGTTTTAGCACCGGGGAGCTGTTTTTT. Translation gives CASSFQLQGFSTGELFF. The complete variable domain, with remaining parts taken from reference TRBV28 and TRBJ2-2, reads DVKVTQSSRYLVKRTGEKVFLECVQDMDHENMFWYRQDPGLGLRLIYFSYDVKMKEKGDIPEGYSVSREKKERFSLILESASTNQTSMYLCASSFQLQGFSTGELFFGEGSRLTVL.

The chain is built from TRBV7-2 and TRBJ2-1; 8 bases map to TRBD1. The germline V gene encodes CDR1 SGHTA and CDR2 FQGNSA. This CDR3 has 14 residues. The trim removed 1 base at V and 8 bases at J, leaving 4 bases unmatched. CDR3 residues: CASSLGTGFDEQFF. The CDR3 DNA reads as TGTGCCAGCAGCTTAGGGACAGGGTTCGATGAGCAGTTCTTC.

V usage is TRBV5-1 and J usage is TRBJ1-2; the D gene is possibly TRBD1 (6 bases). V was clipped by 2 bases and J by 8 bases, with 13 bases between them. This CDR3 has 13 residues. Germline CDR1 and CDR2: SGHRS and YFSETQ. CDR3 DNA sequence: TGCGCCAGCAGCTTCGGGGGGGCGCTCGGCTACACCTTC. Protein sequence: CASSFGGALGYTF.

The chain has TRBV4-3 and TRBJ1-1; D gene uncertain. The germline V gene encodes CDR1 LGHNA and CDR2 YSLEER. V was trimmed by 1 base and J by 0 bases, leaving 9 bases between them. The CDR3 is 15 residues long. CDR3 sequence: CASSQVKSLNTEAFF. CDR3 DNA sequence: TGCGCCAGCAGCCAAGTCAAATCCTTGAACACTGAAGCTTTCTTT.

The chain combines TRBV28 with TRBJ2-2; D might be TRBD1 (6 bases). V lost 1 base and J 5 bases, leaving 14 bases between the germline ends. From germline, CDR1 is MDHEN and CDR2 SYDVKM. This CDR3 has 16 amino acids. CDR3 loop: CASSLSSVQGTGELFF. The DNA of the CDR3 is TGTGCCAGCAGTTTATCAAGCGTCCAGGGGACCGGGGAGCTGTTTTTT.

The chain carries TRBV5-1 and TRBJ2-2, with 7 bases fitting TRBD1. Looked up from germline, CDR1 is SGHRS and CDR2 is YFSETQ. V shed 8 bases, J shed 4 bases, and the junction held 5 bases outside the gene matches. This CDR3 is 13 amino acids long. The CDR3, as DNA: TGCGCCAGTAAGACAGGGATCACCGGGGAGCTGTTTTTT. The encoded protein is CASKTGITGELFF.

There are a few counts of this clone. The genes are TRBV5-6 and TRBJ1-2; D is unresolved. This CDR3 has 15 amino acids. The germline gives CDR1 SGHDT, CDR2 YYEEEE. With 4 bases removed from V and 4 bases from J, the gap between germline ends came to 17 bases. The CDR3 loop reads CASSPTGSRTYGYTF. The CDR3 DNA reads as TGTGCCAGCAGCCCCACGGGCTCCCGCACCTATGGCTACACCTTC.

The CDR3 loop reads CASSQYRGDSYEQYF. CDR3 bases: TGTGCCAGCAGCCAATACAGGGGGGATTCCTACGAGCAGTACTTC. This chain joins TRBV4-2 and TRBJ2-7, with 8 bases fitting TRBD1. J gave up 1 base and V 2 bases, and 4 bases lay outside the gene matches. CDR3 size: 15 residues. The V gene's germline CDR1 is LGHNA and CDR2 YNFKEQ.

V and J are TRBV5-1 and TRBJ2-7, with 12 bases fitting TRBD2. Germline V gives CDR1 SGHRS, CDR2 YFSETQ. J was trimmed by 6 bases and V by 0 bases; bases with no gene match: 4. This CDR3 is 15 amino acids long. The CDR3 bases are TGCGCCAGCAGCTTGGCCGGGACTAGCGGGCTCGAGCAGTACTTC. Amino acids: CASSLAGTSGLEQYF.

The chain employs TRBV18 and TRBJ1-2; 10 nucleotides align to TRBD1. V lost 3 bases to trimming and J lost 4 bases; unmatched junction nucleotides: 2. Germline CDR1 reads KGHSH; CDR2 reads LQKENI. The CDR3 consists of 14 residues. CDR3 region: CASSPTGGSYGYTF. CDR3 bases: TGTGCCAGCTCACCGACAGGGGGCAGCTATGGCTACACCTTC.

The chain is built from TRBV5-1 and TRBJ2-7; possibly TRBD1 for D (6 bases). This CDR3 spans 12 amino acids. Germline lookup yields CDR1 SGHRS and CDR2 YFSETQ. Trimming shortened V by 4 bases and J by 4 bases, and 9 bases separated the two germline ends. CDR3 sequence reads: CASSMDRYEQYF. The CDR3, as DNA: TGCGCCAGCAGCATGGACAGATACGAGCAGTACTTC.

The chain recombines TRBV6-1 with TRBJ2-1; TRBD2 aligns across 7 bases. The V gene's germline CDR1 is MNHNS and CDR2 SASEGT. Trimming removed 6 bases from V and 7 bases from J; junction bases left unmatched: 0. The CDR3 consists of 11 residues. CDR3 amino acids: CASRGGNEQFF. The CDR3 DNA follows: TGTGCCAGCAGGGGGGGGAATGAGCAGTTCTTC.

This chain connects TRBV15 to TRBJ2-3, with a tentative D call TRBD2 (6 bases). Trimming removed 4 bases from V and 6 bases from J, with 8 bases in between. This CDR3 has 12 amino acids. Per the germline V gene, CDR1 is LNHNV and CDR2 is YYDKDF (reference sequence). The CDR3 coding sequence is TGTGCCACCAGCAAGGAGGGTGATACGCAGTATTTT. This codes for CATSKEGDTQYF.

V is TRBV7-9 and J is TRBJ2-3; 10 nucleotides align to TRBD1. J gave up 2 bases and V 6 bases, and 5 bases lay outside the gene matches. This CDR3 comprises 15 residues. Germline values: CDR1 SEHNR, CDR2 FQNEAQ (reference sequence). This CDR3 reads CASSPTGGLTDTQYF. In nucleotides, the CDR3 is TGTGCCAGCAGTCCGACAGGGGGCCTCACAGATACGCAGTATTTT.

The chain joins TRBV2 to TRBJ2-3; D ambiguous. This CDR3 has 14 residues. The V end was cut by 5 bases, the J end by 2 bases, with 11 bases between. Looked up from germline, CDR1 is SNHLY and CDR2 is FYNNEI. The CDR3 bases are TGTGCCAGCAGTAAACAGCAAAACACAGATACGCAGTATTTT. Protein product: CASSKQQNTDTQYF.

On this clone: The sample carries other DNA sequences with the same CDR3. The chain joins TRBV4-1 to TRBJ1-4, with 11 bases aligning to TRBD1. CDR3 length equals 14 residues. J lost 7 bases, V lost 6 bases, and 4 bases had no gene match. The germline gives CDR1 MGHRA, CDR2 YSYEKL. CDR3: CASSSGTGGEKLFF. DNA of the CDR3: TGCGCCAGCAGTTCCGGGACAGGGGGTGAAAAACTGTTTTTT.

CDR3 loop: CASSYWSDTQYF. CDR3 coding DNA: TGTGCCAGCAGTTACTGGAGTGATACGCAGTATTTT. V usage is TRBV6-6 and J usage is TRBJ2-3; D is uncertain. Germline CDR1 reads MNHNY; CDR2 reads SVGAGI (reference sequence). V lost 1 base to trimming and J lost 6 bases, with 5 bases between them. CDR3 size: 12 residues.